These 28 T cell receptor beta chains originate from one sample sequenced in a study of Tregs in tolerant kidney transplant recipients. Related graft donors supplied nonmyeloablative bone marrow transplants, and mixed chimerism was transient. The protocol was immunoSEQ multiplex PCR, while the TCRdb copy is restricted to in-frame clones and leaves out a portion. Altogether 90,000 or so clones are present, 93% being singletons, with the ten largest covering around 1.6%. The material sequenced was CD4+ T cells from blood (PBMCs), taken 12 months after the transplant. These receptors originate from a human patient who received a combined kidney and bone marrow transplant. Some T cells may be graft donor cells.

The CDR3 reads CASIGGGGAGANVLTF. The CDR3 nucleotides are TGTGCCAGCATTGGTGGGGGAGGGGCTGGGGCCAACGTCCTGACTTTC. V is TRBV6-6 and J is TRBJ2-6, with 7 bases aligning to TRBD2. This CDR3 comprises 16 residues. Germline assignment: CDR1 MNHNY and CDR2 SVGAGI (reference sequence). The V segment lost 7 bases and the J segment 2 bases; nucleotides outside the gene matches: 8.

The chain combines TRBV18 with TRBJ1-5; D may be TRBD1 (6 bases). Germline loops: CDR1 KGHSH, CDR2 LQKENI. The V end was cut by 6 bases, the J end by 2 bases, with 14 bases between. CDR3 length: 15 residues. The CDR3 reads CASSQGGGGNQPQHF. DNA of the CDR3: TGTGCCAGCTCCCAAGGCGGGGGCGGCAATCAGCCCCAGCATTTT.

The V call is TRBV7-3, the J call TRBJ2-3; 9 positions agree with TRBD1. The CDR3 totals 15 residues. Germline CDR1 SGHTA, CDR2 FQGTGA. V shed 5 bases and J 7 bases; nucleotides not matched to a gene: 10. CDR3 loop: CASSPGTGWWNTQYF. The CDR3, as DNA: TGTGCCAGCAGCCCGGGGACAGGGTGGTGGAATACGCAGTATTTT.

The rearrangement links TRBV6-1 to TRBJ1-3, with 7 bases lining up with TRBD1. Trimming removed 4 bases from V and 3 bases from J; junction bases left unmatched: 6. Germline CDR1 reads MNHNS; CDR2 reads SASEGT. The CDR3 consists of 15 residues. CDR3 amino acids: CASSVTGVVGNTIYF. CDR3 bases: TGTGCCAGCAGTGTAACAGGGGTTGTTGGAAACACCATATATTTT.

The gene calls are TRBV5-1 and TRBJ2-7, with 10 bases identical to TRBD1. CDR1 and CDR2 (germline): SGHRS, YFSETQ. The CDR3 has 15 residues. V was pared by 7 bases and J by 2 bases, with 9 bases of the junction left unmatched. DNA of the CDR3: TGCGCCAGCTCCTCCTTAGGGACAGGGGCCTACGAGCAGTACTTC. Protein: CASSSLGTGAYEQYF.

As regards this clone: The junction departs from germline at one end; a sequencing error may be responsible. The sample contains more than one DNA sequence encoding this CDR3. The chain couples TRBV6-6 to TRBJ1-6; D gene ambiguous. The CDR3 is 16 amino acids. Germline lookup yields CDR1 MNHNY and CDR2 SVGAGI (reference sequence). The CDR3 nucleotides read TGTGCCAGCAGTTACTCAGGGAGCTCCTATAATTCCCCCCTCCACTTT. Encoded protein: CASSYSGSSYNSPLHF.

This chain connects TRBV11-3 to TRBJ2-7; maybe TRBD1 (6 bases). This CDR3 has 15 amino acids. Per germline, CDR1 SGHNT and CDR2 YENEEA. Deletions cut 5 bases from V and 2 bases from J, with 16 bases between. The CDR3 sequence: CASSPLTGFTYEQYF. The CDR3 DNA sequence: TGTGCCAGCAGCCCATTGACAGGATTCACCTACGAGCAGTACTTC.

V gene TRBV18 combines with J gene TRBJ2-5; possibly TRBD1 for D (5 bases). Trimming left V 3 bases short and J 2 bases short, with 13 bases between. Looked up from germline, CDR1 is KGHSH and CDR2 is LQKENI. CDR3 length equals 15 residues. The CDR3 nucleotides read TGTGCCAGCTCACCCCCAGACAGAATTCAAGAGACCCAGTACTTC. Translating gives CASSPPDRIQETQYF.

About this clone itself: Mismatch with germline at one junction end may stem from a read error. The V and J genes are TRBV7-6 and TRBJ1-6; no firm D call. Germline-derived CDR1 and CDR2 are SGHVS and FNYEAQ. CDR3 length: 14 amino acids. The CDR3 coding sequence is TGTGCCAGCAGCTTAGACTCCTATAATTCCCCCCTCCACTTT. Residues: CASSLDSYNSPLHF.

The chain combines TRBV19 with TRBJ2-5, with 9 bases fitting TRBD2. Germline V gene sequence: CDR1 LNHDA, CDR2 SQIVND (reference sequence). V lost 7 bases, J lost 0 bases, and 9 bases stayed unmatched. The CDR3 has 16 amino acids. The CDR3 coding sequence is TGTGCCAGTATTATCGCTAGCGGGAAGTACCAAGAGACCCAGTACTTC. Its protein product is CASIIASGKYQETQYF.

The rearrangement joins TRBV11-3 to TRBJ2-3, with TRBD2 matching 12 bases. With 6 bases clipped from V and 0 bases from J, the junction kept 7 bases outside the gene matches. Germline CDR1 and CDR2: SGHNT and YENEEA. CDR3 length: 17 residues. For the CDR3, the DNA is TGTGCCAGCAGATCAGGGACTAGCGGGCTTAGCACAGATACGCAGTATTTT. As protein: CASRSGTSGLSTDTQYF.

The chain recombines TRBV15 with TRBJ2-7, with 9 bases fitting TRBD2. This CDR3 region has 13 residues. Germline V gene data show CDR1 as LNHNV and CDR2 as YYDKDF (reference sequence). Trimming removed 11 bases from V and 0 bases from J; junction bases left unmatched: 5. The CDR3 region is CAVSGGISYEQYF. The CDR3 nucleotides are TGTGCCGTCAGCGGGGGGATCTCCTACGAGCAGTACTTC.

J is TRBJ2-3 and V is TRBV5-4; 8 bases map to TRBD2. Germline V CDR1 and CDR2: SGHNT, YYREEE (reference sequence). Trimming took 1 base from V and 3 from J; bases not matched to a gene: 4. The CDR3 is made up of 15 amino acids. The CDR3 DNA reads as TGTGCCAGCAGCTTGTCTAGCGGGCAGACAGATACGCAGTATTTT. This sequence encodes CASSLSSGQTDTQYF.

The genes are TRBV5-6 and TRBJ2-2; 11 nucleotides line up with TRBD2. V dropped 2 bases and J dropped 3; count of bases not matched to a gene: 3. The CDR3 is 16 amino acids. Germline CDR1 reads SGHDT; CDR2 reads YYEEEE. CDR3 loop: CASSLPGLADTGELFF. CDR3 DNA sequence: TGTGCCAGCAGCTTACCGGGACTAGCGGACACCGGGGAGCTGTTTTTT.

About this clone: One junction end disagrees with the germline gene, perhaps due to a read error. At the DNA level, this CDR3 is encoded by other sequences in the same sample as well. The chain couples TRBV18 to TRBJ1-6; perhaps TRBD1 as D (6 bases). The germline gives CDR1 KGHSH, CDR2 LQKENI. This CDR3 is built from 15 residues. CDR3 coding DNA: TGTGCCAGCTCACCGCGACAGGCGAAGAATTCCCCCCTCCACTTT. This translates into CASSPRQAKNSPLHF.

This chain joins TRBV11-3 and TRBJ2-3; 11 nucleotides agree with TRBD1. The CDR3 extends over 15 amino acids. The ends lost 3 bases at V and 4 bases at J; junction bases unmatched: 3. CDR1 is SGHNT, CDR2 YENEEA, per germline. The CDR3 loop is CASSLGQGVPDTQYF. CDR3 bases: TGTGCCAGCAGCTTGGGACAGGGGGTTCCAGATACGCAGTATTTT.

V usage is TRBV11-2 and J usage is TRBJ1-5, with D tentatively TRBD1 (5 bases). Trimming took 5 bases from V and 9 from J, leaving 11 bases between them. The CDR3 spans 12 residues. The germline V gene has CDR1 SGHAT and CDR2 FQNNGV. The CDR3 region is CASSHMGGPQHF. The CDR3 bases are TGTGCCAGCAGCCATATGGGGGGGCCCCAGCATTTT.

The chain recombines TRBV7-2 with TRBJ2-7, with unresolved D. V gave up 4 bases and J gave up 11 bases, with 21 bases separating them. CDR1 and CDR2 (germline): SGHTA, FQGNSA. This CDR3 comprises 14 residues. In DNA form, the CDR3 reads TGTGCCAGCAGCTCGACGGCCTTCCCGATGAGGAAGTACTTC. Protein: CASSSTAFPMRKYF.

This clone was found once. This chain links TRBV7-2 with TRBJ2-5; D ambiguous. The V and J ends lost 4 bases and 2 bases respectively, with 5 bases between them. The CDR3 covers 12 residues. The germline CDR1 and CDR2 sequences are SGHTA and FQGNSA. CDR3 sequence: CASSSVQETQYF. The DNA for the CDR3 is TGTGCCAGCAGCTCCGTGCAAGAGACCCAGTACTTC.

This clone was seen more than once but under ten times. V usage is TRBV5-4 and J usage is TRBJ1-3, with a weak D call TRBD1 (5 bases). V dropped 2 bases and J dropped 5 bases, with 14 bases sitting between them. The CDR3 runs 15 residues. In germline, CDR1 is SGHNT, CDR2 YYREEE (reference sequence). The CDR3 here is CASSLAQTARNTIYF. The CDR3 DNA is TGTGCCAGCAGCTTAGCGCAGACAGCACGAAACACCATATATTTT.

V usage is TRBV5-1 and J usage is TRBJ1-2; possibly TRBD1 for D (5 bases). The CDR3 is made up of 13 amino acids. Germline values: CDR1 SGHRS, CDR2 YFSETQ. Trimming removed 0 bases from V and 8 bases from J, with 11 bases in between. As DNA, the CDR3 is TGCGCCAGCAGCTTGGTGGGCAGGGAAGGCTACACCTTC. Translated: CASSLVGREGYTF.

This chain uses TRBV29-1 with TRBJ2-5; the D gene is possibly TRBD1 (6 bases). Trimming removed 0 bases at V and 2 bases at J, with 7 bases between. The CDR3 has 13 residues. The V gene's germline CDR1 is SQVTM and CDR2 ANQGSEA. The CDR3 DNA reads as TGCAGCGTTGAAGAACAGGGACAAGAGACCCAGTACTTC. As protein: CSVEEQGQETQYF.

The J gene is TRBJ2-2, the V gene TRBV11-1; tentatively, D is TRBD2 (6 bases). Per the germline V gene, CDR1 is SGHAT and CDR2 is FQDESV (reference sequence). The V end was cut by 6 bases, the J end by 4 bases, with 9 bases between. The CDR3 runs 13 residues. The CDR3 bases are TGTGCCAGCAGTCGGGACTTCACCGGGGAGCTGTTTTTT. Its translation: CASSRDFTGELFF.

The genes are TRBV23-1 and TRBJ2-4; D ambiguous. TRBV23-1 has ORF status, its function being uncertain. Trimming removed 8 bases at V and 9 bases at J, with 17 bases between. The CDR3 has 13 residues. The CDR3 loop reads CASRTKQTCIQYF. CDR3 sequence (DNA): TGCGCCAGCCGAACTAAGCAAACGTGCATTCAGTACTTC.

The J gene is TRBJ2-5, the V gene TRBV25-1; 10 nucleotides line up with TRBD2. V trimming: 6 bases; J trimming: 5 bases; junction bases outside the gene matches: 18. Germline CDR1 MGHDK, CDR2 SYGVNS. The CDR3 is made up of 18 amino acids. CDR3: CASSPLGPASGGFETQYF. The CDR3 region has the DNA TGTGCCAGCAGCCCTCTAGGCCCGGCTAGCGGGGGTTTTGAGACCCAGTACTTC.

This rearrangement joins TRBV5-1 to TRBJ2-1; D possibly corresponds to TRBD1 (6 bases). Germline CDR1 SGHRS, CDR2 YFSETQ. Trimming removed 2 bases from V and 4 bases from J, with 13 bases in between. The length of the CDR3 is 15 residues. The chain's CDR3 is CASSLRQVVYNEQFF. DNA for the CDR3: TGCGCCAGCAGCTTAAGACAGGTTGTTTACAATGAGCAGTTCTTC.

This clone has just one count. This sequence joins TRBV7-9 and TRBJ1-3; D is possibly TRBD1 (6 bases). The CDR3 loop spans 17 amino acids. CDR1 SEHNR and CDR2 FQNEAQ come from the germline V gene (reference sequence). With 7 bases removed from V and 2 bases from J, the gap between germline ends came to 21 bases. The CDR3 DNA reads as TGTGCCAGCACCTACCTCGGGGGGCGGAGGGCTGGAAACACCATATATTTT. This encodes CASTYLGGRRAGNTIYF.

This chain links TRBV10-3 with TRBJ2-3; 12 nucleotides agree with TRBD2. The CDR3 contains 15 residues. Germline V gene lookup returns CDR1 ENHRY and CDR2 SYGVKD. With V trimmed by 4 bases and J by 6 bases, 5 bases remained unmatched. CDR3 in amino acids: CAISGLAGVSDTQYF. In DNA form, the CDR3 reads TGTGCCATCAGTGGACTAGCGGGAGTATCCGATACGCAGTATTTT.